This entry lists 10 T cell receptor beta chains sequenced from one sample in a study of regulatory T cells in long-lasting Graves disease. With iRepertoire HTBI primers and Arm-PCR of CDR3 regions, TCR beta libraries were built. MiXCR was run by TCRdb on the multiplex PCR reads, yielding one entry per CDR3 protein. The data show fewer than 650,000 distinct CDR3 sequences, roughly 15% seen once. Time point noted: newly diagnosed GD, antithyroid drugs for less than 3 months. Scientists built the TCR library using RNA that was extracted from PBMCs. These data were also reused for a study on T cells in Graves' hyperthyroidism and ophthalmopathy.

This specimen was peripheral blood mononuclear cells (PBMCs), taken at new diagnosis, from a patient treated with antithyroid drugs. The receptors derive from a woman in her twenties or thirties with Graves disease.

This clonotype was counted at least ten times. The V gene is TRBV28, the J gene TRBJ2-1, with TRBD2 matching 12 bases. The CDR3 covers 18 residues. The germline V gene has CDR1 MDHEN and CDR2 SYDVKM. J lost 1 base, V lost 3 bases, and 7 bases had no gene match. In DNA form, the CDR3 reads TGTGCCAGCAGTTTCGGTGGACTAGCGGGATCTTCCTACAATGAGCAGTTCTTC. This encodes CASSFGGLAGSSYNEQFF.

This clonotype has more than one count but fewer than ten. Sequence at one end of the junction differs from germline and may be a read error. The chain couples TRBV4-1 to TRBJ1-5; no clear D. This CDR3 is built from 15 residues. Germline V lookup: CDR1 MGHRA, CDR2 YSYEKL. The CDR3 protein is CASSQDSASRQPQHF. The CDR3, as DNA: TGTGCCAGCAGCCAAGATTCCGCATCCCGGCAGCCCCAGCATTTT.

This clonotype was observed once. The chain uses TRBV7-2 and TRBJ2-3, with 7 nucleotides matching TRBD2. This CDR3 has 17 amino acids. The trim removed 4 bases at V and 6 bases at J, leaving 16 bases unmatched. CDR1 SGHTA and CDR2 FQGNSA come from the germline V gene. The CDR3 region has the DNA TGTGCCAGCAGCTCCACGGGGGGAGCGGGTGCCCCCGATACGCAGTATTTT. This codes for CASSSTGGAGAPDTQYF. The full variable domain, its missing parts supplied by reference TRBV7-2 and TRBJ2-3, is GAGVSQSPSNKVTEKGKDVELRCDPISGHTALYWYRQSLGQGLEFLIYFQGNSAPDKSGLPSDRFSAERTGGSVSTLTIQRTQQEDSAVYLCASSSTGGAGAPDTQYFGPGTRLTVL.

This clonotype has only a few counts. This rearrangement joins TRBV7-9 to TRBJ1-1; the D is unclear. The CDR3 length is 13 residues. Trimming shortened V by 3 bases and J by 5 bases, and 10 bases separated the two germline ends. CDR1 SEHNR and CDR2 FQNEAQ come from the germline V gene (reference sequence). The CDR3 region has the DNA TGTGCCAGCAGCTTGGATTCAGGAACTGAAGCTTTCTTT. Its protein is CASSLDSGTEAFF. The whole variable domain, filled in from reference TRBV7-9 and TRBJ1-1, reads DTGVSQNPRHKITKRGQNVTFRCDPISEHNRLYWYRQTLGQGPEFLTYFQNEAQLEKSRLLSDRFSAERPKGSFSTLEIQRTEQGDSAMYLCASSLDSGTEAFFGQGTRLTVV.

This clonotype was recorded many times. The genes are TRBV28 and TRBJ1-5; D gene unclear. Germline V gene sequence: CDR1 MDHEN, CDR2 SYDVKM. Trimming pared 5 bases from V and 2 bases from J, leaving 13 bases between. CDR3 length equals 15 residues. For the CDR3, the DNA is TGTGCCAGCAGTCCCTTGCGCGCCGGCAATCAGCCCCAGCATTTT. It is translated as CASSPLRAGNQPQHF.

Regarding this clonotype: A junction end diverges from the germline sequence, so it may reflect a read error. V usage is TRBV2 and J usage is TRBJ2-7; TRBD2 is a possible D gene (5 bases). The CDR3 totals 17 residues. Per the germline V gene, CDR1 is SNHLY and CDR2 is FYNNEI. Here the CDR3 DNA reads TGCGCCAGCAGCCAAGAGGGCATCGGAGATCCCTCCTACGAGCAGTACTTC. Translation gives CASSQEGIGDPSYEQYF.

This clonotype has a handful of counts. The CDR3 region is CAWRKPHNEQFF. In nucleotides, the CDR3 is TGTGCCTGGAGGAAGCCCCACAATGAGCAGTTCTTC. V is TRBV30 and J is TRBJ2-1; no clear D gene. In germline, CDR1 is GTSNPN, CDR2 SVGIG (reference sequence). This CDR3 has 12 residues. Trimming took 3 bases from V and 5 from J, leaving 8 bases between them.

Comments on this clonotype: A much larger clonotype is one base distant, so this may be a read error. V and J are TRBV7-2 and TRBJ2-1; TRBD2 matches at 11 bases. The germline CDR1 and CDR2 sequences are SGHTA and FQGNSA. This CDR3 is 17 amino acids long. The CDR3 here is CAGSPIAGGPSYNEQFF. The CDR3 nucleotides read TGTGCCGGCAGCCCCATAGCGGGAGGGCCGTCCTACAATGAGCAGTTCTTC.

This clonotype was detected ten times or more. This rearrangement joins TRBV27 to TRBJ2-1; D perhaps matches TRBD2 (6 bases). Germline-derived CDR1 and CDR2 are MNHEY and SMNVEV (reference sequence). This CDR3 is 14 amino acids long. The V gene lost 4 bases and the J gene lost 4 bases, with 11 bases spanning the gap. The CDR3 is CASSSGLDYNEQFF. Written as DNA, the CDR3 is TGTGCCAGCAGTTCGGGACTGGATTACAATGAGCAGTTCTTC.

At least ten counts were recorded for this clonotype. The chain has TRBV7-9 and TRBJ2-5; 11 bases agree with TRBD2. The junction had 6 bases not matched to a gene; V was cut back by 5 bases and J by 1 base. CDR1 SEHNR and CDR2 FQNEAQ come from the germline V gene (reference sequence). The CDR3 sequence is 16 residues long. In nucleotides, the CDR3 is TGTGCCAGCAGCCTGATCGGGACTAGCGGCCAAGAGACCCAGTACTTC. Amino acid sequence: CASSLIGTSGQETQYF.